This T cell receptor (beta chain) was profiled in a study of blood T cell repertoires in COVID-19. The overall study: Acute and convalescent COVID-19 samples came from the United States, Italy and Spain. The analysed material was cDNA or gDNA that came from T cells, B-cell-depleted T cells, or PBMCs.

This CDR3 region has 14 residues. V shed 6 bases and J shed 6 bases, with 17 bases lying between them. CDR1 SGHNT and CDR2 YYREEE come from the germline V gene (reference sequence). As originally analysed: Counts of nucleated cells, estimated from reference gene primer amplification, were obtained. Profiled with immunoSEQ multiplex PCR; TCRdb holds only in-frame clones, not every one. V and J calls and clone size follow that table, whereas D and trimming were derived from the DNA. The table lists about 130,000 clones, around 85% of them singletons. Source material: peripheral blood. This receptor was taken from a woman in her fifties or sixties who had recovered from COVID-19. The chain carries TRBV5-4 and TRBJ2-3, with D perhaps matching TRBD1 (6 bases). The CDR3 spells CASKGVGDMDTQYF. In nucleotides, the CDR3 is TGTGCCAGCAAAGGGGTAGGGGACATGGATACGCAGTATTTT.